This TCR beta chain was observed in a study of cytomegalovirus exposure and HLA in healthy donors. The PCR ran on 60 Vbeta and 13 Jbeta primers. The authors' processing: In a later analysis, approximately 80 million unique TCR beta chains included roughly 11 million shared by two or more donors. Assay: immunoSEQ multiplex PCR; the TCRdb copy retains only in-frame clones and omits some. V and J calls and clone size are as listed in that table; D and trimming were resolved from the DNA. This sample has 150,000 to 200,000 clones; 70% to 90% occur once, and the top ten carry less than 2.5%. A remark on this clone: Its antigen is as yet unknown.

Study-wide results and caveats: Reports described diagnosis of cytomegalovirus status by the classifier as highly specific and sensitive. V- and J-gene trimming in TCR beta was tied to a missense DCLRE1C variant by an analysis performed later. Presence/absence analyses assumed roughly uniform sequencing depth across donors.

The sample consisted of PBMCs. This clonotype originated in a woman aged 45-60 years in good health and CMV-seronegative.

CDR3 protein: CASSLGQNSGNTIYF. The DNA of the CDR3 is TGCGCCAGCAGCTTGGGGCAGAACTCTGGAAACACCATATATTTT. The chain joins TRBV5-1 to TRBJ1-3; D not certain. Germline CDR1 is SGHRS and CDR2 is YFSETQ. V was trimmed by 0 bases and J by 0 bases, leaving 7 bases between them. The CDR3 runs to 15 residues.